The 30 T cell receptor beta chains below all came from one sample that was sequenced in a study of breast tumors, draining lymph nodes, adjacent tissues. TCRdb used MiXCR to reprocess the multiplex PCR reads, holding one entry per CDR3 protein. The sample has roughly 130,000 distinct CDR3 sequences, 20% seen once; the top ten hold about 3.7%. Axillary draining lymph nodes of breast cancer patients supplied the node samples. Sequenced: axillary lymph node tissue. These receptors were taken from a female donor with breast cancer. Some clones in this sample may be carry-over from other donors' samples.

The table lists this clonotype with many counts. The rearrangement joins TRBV2 to TRBJ2-3; D not certain. Per germline, CDR1 SNHLY and CDR2 FYNNEI. V was cut by 7 bases and J by 0 bases, with 11 bases left in between. CDR3 length: 14 amino acids. The CDR3 spells CASIVGQSTDTQYF. The CDR3 DNA sequence: TGTGCCAGCATTGTGGGTCAGAGCACAGATACGCAGTATTTT.

This clonotype was recorded many times. CDR3 in amino acids: CASSRGGYEQYF. For the CDR3, the DNA is TGTGCCAGCAGCCGGGGGGGTTACGAGCAGTACTTC. V gene TRBV12-3 or TRBV12-4 combines with J gene TRBJ2-7, with 8 bases lining up with TRBD2. The CDR3 loop spans 12 amino acids. V gave up 6 bases and J gave up 4 bases; unmatched junction bases: 2.

This clonotype is a singleton in its sample. A much larger clone differs from this one at a single base, so this may be a read error. Because it lacks the conserved phenylalanine or tryptophan at the end, this CDR3 is likely a read error. J is TRBJ2-1 and V is TRBV6-6, with D possibly TRBD2 on 5 matching bases. This CDR3 comprises 14 residues. Between the trimmed V and J ends, which lost 4 bases and 8 bases, there was a span of 15 bases. Germline loops: CDR1 MNHNY, CDR2 SVGAGI (reference sequence). DNA of the CDR3: TGTGCCAGCAGTTCTAGCCCCCGCCCCGATGAGCAGTTCCTC. This sequence encodes CASSSSPRPDEQFL.

This clonotype was detected ten times or more. The chain carries TRBV5-5 and TRBJ1-5; 8 bases line up with TRBD1. Germline V lookup: CDR1 SGHKS, CDR2 YYEKEE (reference sequence). This CDR3 contains 14 residues. V lost 4 bases, J lost 3 bases, and 3 bases stayed unmatched. The CDR3 DNA reads as TGTGCCAGCAGCAGGGACAGGTCCAATCAGCCCCAGCATTTT. It yields the protein CASSRDRSNQPQHF.

Remarks on this clonotype: A much larger clone is a single base away; this may be a read error. The V gene is TRBV5-1, the J gene TRBJ1-5; D not resolved. The CDR3 is made up of 16 amino acids. Per germline, CDR1 SGHRS and CDR2 YFSETQ. CDR3 bases: TGCGCCAGCGGCTTGGCCCCCATTCAAGATAATCAGCCCCAGCATTTT. Its translation: CASGLAPIQDNQPQHF.

This clonotype was seen ten or more times. Here the CDR3 reads CSARDRRTGDAYEQYF. The CDR3 region has the DNA TGCAGTGCTAGAGATCGTAGAACAGGGGATGCGTACGAGCAGTACTTC. J is TRBJ2-7 and V is TRBV20-1, with 7 bases lining up with TRBD1. CDR1 and CDR2 from the germline V gene are DFQATT and SNEGSKA (reference sequence). Losses at the gene ends were 0 bases for V and 4 bases for J; bases not matched to a gene: 12. The CDR3 has 16 residues.

This clonotype has at least ten counts. The chain joins TRBV20-1 to TRBJ2-7; TRBD2 matches at 13 bases. J was trimmed by 7 bases and V by 7 bases; bases with no gene match: 10. The CDR3 has 14 amino acids. Per germline, CDR1 DFQATT and CDR2 SNEGSKA (reference sequence). The DNA of the CDR3 is TGCAGTGGAGCCCGGACTAGCGGGAGATGGGAGCAGTACTTC. As protein: CSGARTSGRWEQYF.

Ten or more counts support this clonotype. CDR3 nucleotide sequence: TGTGCCAGCAGCTCGGCCCAAGGCAGGAACTATGGCTACACCTTC. Translating gives CASSSAQGRNYGYTF. This chain links TRBV13 with TRBJ1-2, with no clear D. The CDR3 has 15 residues. CDR1 and CDR2 from the germline V gene are PRHDT and FYEKMQ (reference sequence). The V end lost 4 bases, the J end lost 2 bases, and 14 bases lay between the germline ends.

This clonotype has a count of ten or more. The chain carries TRBV29-1 and TRBJ2-1, with 8 bases lining up with TRBD1. Per germline, CDR1 SQVTM and CDR2 ANQGSEA. The CDR3 is 13 amino acids. The trim removed 6 bases at V and 4 bases at J, leaving 5 bases unmatched. In DNA form, the CDR3 reads TGCAGCGTCCGACAGGGGAGTTACAATGAGCAGTTCTTC. It encodes CSVRQGSYNEQFF.

This clonotype was seen ten or more times. V gene TRBV7-3 combines with J gene TRBJ2-1; no definite D call. Deletions cut 0 bases from V and 5 bases from J, with 14 bases between. This CDR3 is 16 amino acids long. Germline-derived CDR1 and CDR2 are SGHTA and FQGTGA. CDR3 sequence (DNA): TGTGCCAGCAGCTTAACTTTACGGGCTGGCCACAATGAGCAGTTCTTC. Protein product: CASSLTLRAGHNEQFF. The whole variable domain, filled in from reference TRBV7-3 and TRBJ2-1, reads GAGVSQTPSNKVTEKGKYVELRCDPISGHTALYWYRQSLGQGPEFLIYFQGTGAADDSGLPNDRFFAVRPEGSVSTLKIQRTERGDSAVYLCASSLTLRAGHNEQFFGPGTRLTVL.

The chain is built from TRBV3-1 and TRBJ2-2, with 9 nucleotides matching TRBD2. J gave up 6 bases and V 2 bases, and 10 bases lay outside the gene matches. The CDR3 contains 17 residues. CDR1 and CDR2 from the germline V gene are LGHDT and YNNKEL (reference sequence). The CDR3 loop reads CASSQLYTSGWSGELFF. CDR3 DNA: TGTGCCAGCAGCCAATTATACACTAGCGGGTGGTCCGGGGAGCTGTTTTTT.

This clonotype has ten or more counts. The chain employs TRBV20-1 and TRBJ2-1, with D tentatively TRBD1 (5 bases). This CDR3 contains 16 residues. The germline V gene encodes CDR1 DFQATT and CDR2 SNEGSKA (reference sequence). The ends were cut back, 0 bases at V and 7 bases at J, with 19 bases in the middle. CDR3: CSARDLTAGNVNEQFF. CDR3 nucleotide sequence: TGCAGTGCTAGAGATCTAACGGCAGGGAATGTGAATGAGCAGTTCTTC.

In its sample, this clonotype was seen many times. The rearrangement uses TRBV6-5 and TRBJ2-1, with a weak D call TRBD2 (6 bases). V shed 8 bases and J shed 7 bases, with 18 bases lying between them. Germline values: CDR1 MNHEY, CDR2 SVGAGI. The CDR3 spans 14 residues. In nucleotides, the CDR3 is TGTGCCAGCGGTCGAGGACTACAGAAGAATGAGCAGTTCTTC. Translating gives CASGRGLQKNEQFF.

This clonotype was detected ten times or more. V and J are TRBV7-8 and TRBJ1-3; no clear D. CDR3 length: 15 amino acids. In germline, CDR1 is SGHVS, CDR2 FQNEAQ. V was trimmed by 1 base and J by 0 bases, leaving 7 bases between them. CDR3 bases: TGTGCCAGCAGCTTAGAGGCTAGCTCTGGAAACACCATATATTTT. This sequence encodes CASSLEASSGNTIYF. The full variable domain, with the rest looked up from reference TRBV7-8 and TRBJ1-3, is GAGVSQSPRYKVAKRGQDVALRCDPISGHVSLFWYQQALGQGPEFLTYFQNEAQLDKSGLPSDRFFAERPEGSVSTLKIQRTQQEDSAVYLCASSLEASSGNTIYFGEGSWLTVV.

This clonotype has just a few counts. The rearrangement joins TRBV11-1 to TRBJ2-3; TRBD2 agrees at 11 bases. Unmatched junction bases numbered 8, after V lost 3 bases and J lost 0 bases. The CDR3 sequence is 18 residues long. Germline assignment: CDR1 SGHAT and CDR2 FQDESV (reference sequence). DNA of the CDR3: TGTGCCAGCAGCTTCCTGCTAGCGGGAGGACCTAGCACAGATACGCAGTATTTT. It yields the protein CASSFLLAGGPSTDTQYF.

This clonotype was detected ten times or more. This chain joins TRBV9 and TRBJ1-2; TRBD1 agrees at 11 bases. The germline gives CDR1 SGDLS, CDR2 YYNGEE. The CDR3 is 16 amino acids. Unmatched junction bases numbered 10, after V lost 3 bases and J lost 6 bases. The CDR3 reads CASSGGTGGGTDGYTF. The CDR3 nucleotides read TGTGCCAGCAGCGGCGGGACAGGGGGAGGGACGGATGGCTACACCTTC.

This clonotype was detected many times. The CDR3 spells CASSPTGTVNEKLFF. DNA for the CDR3: TGTGCCAGCTCACCTACCGGGACAGTCAATGAAAAACTGTTTTTT. The gene calls are TRBV18 and TRBJ1-4; 7 bases are a match to TRBD1. Trimming cost V 3 bases and J 5 bases; bases outside gene matches: 6. Per germline, CDR1 KGHSH and CDR2 LQKENI. CDR3 length equals 15 residues.

Turning to this clonotype: A much larger clonotype is one base distant, so this may be a read error. V usage is TRBV5-1 and J usage is TRBJ1-2; possible D gene TRBD1, 6 bases. Germline CDR1 is SGHRS and CDR2 is YFSETQ. The CDR3 is 15 residues long. With 0 bases removed from V and 4 bases from J, the gap between germline ends came to 13 bases. The CDR3 loop reads CASSLAAGTRYGYTF. The CDR3, as DNA: TGCGCCAGCAGCTTGGCCGCCGGGACACGCTATGGCTACACCTTC.

This clonotype showed up just a few times. CDR3 residues: CASSPTPGTGVGGGELFF. The CDR3 coding sequence is TGTGCCAGCAGCCCTACCCCAGGGACAGGGGTCGGTGGCGGGGAGCTGTTTTTT. The chain uses TRBV11-1 and TRBJ2-2; TRBD1 matches at 10 bases. Germline lookup yields CDR1 SGHAT and CDR2 FQDESV (reference sequence). V was pared by 5 bases and J by 7 bases, with 16 bases of the junction left unmatched. The CDR3 is made up of 18 amino acids. The complete variable domain, with remaining parts taken from reference TRBV11-1 and TRBJ2-2, reads EAEVAQSPRYKITEKSQAVAFWCDPISGHATLYWYRQILGQGPELLVQFQDESVVDDSQLPKDRFSAERLKGVDSTLKIQPAELGDSAMYLCASSPTPGTGVGGGELFFGEGSRLTVL.

Points on this clonotype: A much larger clone lies one base from this, so it may be a read error. The rearrangement uses TRBV20-1 and TRBJ2-3; D not certain. The CDR3 extends over 13 amino acids. Trimming took off 5 bases at V and 0 bases at J, with 9 bases between the two ends. The germline gives CDR1 DFQATT, CDR2 SNEGSKA (reference sequence). The CDR3 DNA is TGCAGTGCTCCAAATACTAGCACAGATACGCAGTATTTT. This translates into CSAPNTSTDTQYF.

Ten or more counts support this clonotype. The chain is built from TRBV2 and TRBJ1-4; 8 bases align to TRBD1. This CDR3 has 15 amino acids. The V segment lost 4 bases and the J segment 7 bases; nucleotides outside the gene matches: 8. The germline V gene encodes CDR1 SNHLY and CDR2 FYNNEI. The CDR3 spells CASSGFRGQGEKLFF. The DNA of the CDR3 is TGTGCCAGCAGTGGGTTCAGGGGGCAAGGTGAAAAACTGTTTTTT.

This clonotype was detected ten times or more. The chain joins TRBV9 to TRBJ2-3; the D is unclear. Per the germline V gene, CDR1 is SGDLS and CDR2 is YYNGEE. This CDR3 is built from 15 residues. V dropped 2 bases and J dropped 1 base, with 11 bases sitting between them. The CDR3 loop reads CASSVRHMGTDTQYF. The CDR3 DNA follows: TGTGCCAGCAGCGTCCGACATATGGGCACAGATACGCAGTATTTT.

Ten or more counts support this clonotype. V and J are TRBV20-1 and TRBJ1-4, with a weak D call TRBD1 (5 bases). Germline V gene sequence: CDR1 DFQATT, CDR2 SNEGSKA (reference sequence). The CDR3 is 11 amino acids. Trimming took 6 bases from V and 5 from J, leaving 7 bases between them. The CDR3 reads CSANRNEKLFF. Written as DNA, the CDR3 is TGCAGTGCGAACAGGAATGAAAAACTGTTTTTT.

There are a few counts of this clonotype. One base away lies a much larger clone, so this may be a sequencing read error. The rearrangement uses TRBV2 and TRBJ1-2; D is possibly TRBD1 (5 bases). The germline gives CDR1 SNHLY, CDR2 FYNNEI. CDR3 size: 15 residues. The DNA for the CDR3 is TGTACCAGCAGTGAAGCTTCGGGGCTCGGCTATGGCTACACCTTC. Amino acids: CTSSEASGLGYGYTF.

This clonotype occurred many times. The rearrangement uses TRBV10-1 and TRBJ1-6; 9 bases agree with TRBD1. Germline assignment: CDR1 WNHNN and CDR2 SYGVQD (reference sequence). Losses at the gene ends were 6 bases for V and 10 bases for J; bases not matched to a gene: 10. The CDR3 covers 15 residues. The CDR3 loop reads CASSDGQGIFSPLHF. CDR3 nucleotide sequence: TGCGCCAGCAGCGATGGACAGGGGATTTTCTCACCCCTCCACTTT.

This clonotype came up many times. The chain joins TRBV6-2 or TRBV6-3 to TRBJ2-1; 12 bases match TRBD1. The CDR3 covers 15 residues. Germline V gene sequence: CDR1 MNHEY, CDR2 SVGEGT. The junction had 8 bases not matched to a gene; V was cut back by 5 bases and J by 9 bases. Here the CDR3 DNA reads TGTGCCAGCAGTGAACCGGGACAGGGGGCTTCTGAGCAGTTCTTC. The encoded protein is CASSEPGQGASEQFF.

This clonotype was counted ten times or more. The V gene is TRBV7-3, the J gene TRBJ2-5; possibly TRBD2 for D (5 bases). Trimming shortened V by 5 bases and J by 5 bases, and 18 bases separated the two germline ends. Germline V gene data show CDR1 as SGHTA and CDR2 as FQGTGA. The CDR3 extends over 15 amino acids. The CDR3 region is CASSQSSWPGETQYF. CDR3 coding DNA: TGTGCCAGCAGCCAATCCTCTTGGCCGGGGGAGACCCAGTACTTC.

Ten or more counts support this clonotype. The chain links TRBV20-1 to TRBJ2-1; TRBD2 matches at 10 bases. The CDR3 covers 15 residues. Germline V gene lookup returns CDR1 DFQATT and CDR2 SNEGSKA (reference sequence). V shed 1 base, J shed 6 bases, and the junction held 6 bases outside the gene matches. The CDR3 spells CSARASGGITNEQFF. CDR3 sequence (DNA): TGCAGTGCTAGAGCTAGCGGGGGTATTACCAATGAGCAGTTCTTC.

V and J are TRBV7-9 and TRBJ2-5; possibly TRBD2 for D (6 bases). The CDR3 totals 15 residues. Trimming cost V 5 bases and J 2 bases, with 15 bases left between them. Germline-derived CDR1 and CDR2 are SEHNR and FQNEAQ (reference sequence). CDR3 DNA sequence: TGTGCCAGCAGCCCGGTATTAGCGGTACAAGAGACCCAGTACTTC. It translates to CASSPVLAVQETQYF.

This clonotype has ten or more counts. V gene TRBV15 combines with J gene TRBJ2-5; 8 bases align to TRBD2. Germline assignment: CDR1 LNHNV and CDR2 YYDKDF (reference sequence). V trimming: 0 bases; J trimming: 4 bases; junction bases outside the gene matches: 7. There are 16 residues in the CDR3. CDR3 amino acids: CATSRDEAGGGETQYF. Here the CDR3 DNA reads TGTGCCACCAGCAGAGATGAGGCGGGAGGAGGAGAGACCCAGTACTTC.